This T cell receptor beta chain emerged from a study of shared clonotypes between healthy human individuals. Regarding the study as a whole: Sequencing depth was expected to influence donor clonotype sharing.

With respect to this clone: The antigen is undetermined.

CDR3 length: 11 amino acids. CDR1 MNHEY and CDR2 SMNVEV come from the germline V gene (reference sequence). V shed 7 bases and J shed 3 bases, with 4 bases lying between them. The assay ran at deep level. Profiling relied on immunoSEQ multiplex PCR, and the TCRdb table lists in-frame clones only, not all of them. The sample records 470,000 or so clones, approximately 81% being singletons. This clonotype was obtained from a woman aged 40 to 50 in good health. Some clones in this sample may be carry-over from other donors' samples. This chain links TRBV27 with TRBJ1-5; the D is unclear. Sequencing input: PBMCs. CDR3 sequence reads: CASNDNQPQHF. In DNA, the CDR3 is TGTGCCAGCAATGACAATCAGCCCCAGCATTTT.